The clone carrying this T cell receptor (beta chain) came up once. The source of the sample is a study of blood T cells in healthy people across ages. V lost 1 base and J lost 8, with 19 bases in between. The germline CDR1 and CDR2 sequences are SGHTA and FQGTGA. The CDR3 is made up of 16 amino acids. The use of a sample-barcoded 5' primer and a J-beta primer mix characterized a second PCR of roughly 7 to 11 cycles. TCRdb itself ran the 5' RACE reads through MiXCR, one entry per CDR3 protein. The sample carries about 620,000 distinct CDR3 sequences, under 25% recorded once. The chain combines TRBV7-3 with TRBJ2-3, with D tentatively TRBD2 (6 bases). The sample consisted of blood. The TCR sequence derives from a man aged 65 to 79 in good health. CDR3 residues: CASSLMAGPQSRTQYF. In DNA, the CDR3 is TGTGCCAGCAGCTTAATGGCGGGGCCCCAAAGCCGTACGCAGTATTTT.